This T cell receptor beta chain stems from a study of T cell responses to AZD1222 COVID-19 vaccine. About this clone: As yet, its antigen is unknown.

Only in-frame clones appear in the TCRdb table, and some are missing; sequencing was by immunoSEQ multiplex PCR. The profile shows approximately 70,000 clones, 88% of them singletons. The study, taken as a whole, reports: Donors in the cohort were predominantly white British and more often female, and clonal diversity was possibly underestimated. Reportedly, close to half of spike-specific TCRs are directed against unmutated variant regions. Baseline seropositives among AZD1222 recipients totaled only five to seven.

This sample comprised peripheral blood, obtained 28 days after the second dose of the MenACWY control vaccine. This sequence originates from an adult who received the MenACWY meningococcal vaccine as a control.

CDR3 nucleotides: TGTGCCAGCAGTTACGGGGGTCAGGCCCTTGGCTATGGCTACACCTTC. It translates to CASSYGGQALGYGYTF. V is TRBV6-5 and J is TRBJ1-2; D is possibly TRBD1 (5 bases). CDR1 MNHEY and CDR2 SVGAGI come from the germline V gene. The CDR3 is 16 amino acids. V shed 2 bases and J shed 4 bases, with 17 bases lying between them.